This entry features one TCR beta chain sequence. What it binds is not known. Other DNA sequences in the same sample also yield this CDR3. This sample stems from a study of shared clonotypes between healthy human individuals. Healthy HIV-negative adults without recent acute infections or vaccinations served as donors. Division of CD4+ cells produced a CD45RA+ naive subset and a CD45RA-negative memory subset. On sorted subsets, replicate PCRs used roughly 190 ng DNA, or tens of thousands of T cell genomes. Repertoires were generated with immunoSEQ multiplex PCR, while TCRdb's copy carries only in-frame clones and drops some. In the table there are some 2,100,000 clones, around 95% of which are singletons. Study outcomes and limitations: Clonotypes which were not shared had lower generation probabilities than clonotypes that all four donors shared.

Germline V gene sequence: CDR1 SNHLY, CDR2 FYNNEI. V lost 3 bases and J lost 7, with 7 bases in between. This CDR3 region has 13 residues. This receptor was obtained from a man aged 18-30 years in good health. Sequenced input: naive CD4+ T cells sorted from blood. The subset was: CD45RA+ positively selected. The V call is TRBV2, the J call TRBJ1-6; D may be TRBD1 (6 bases). The CDR3 bases are TGTGCCAGCAGTGACAGGGGAAATTCACCCCTCCACTTT. Its translation: CASSDRGNSPLHF.